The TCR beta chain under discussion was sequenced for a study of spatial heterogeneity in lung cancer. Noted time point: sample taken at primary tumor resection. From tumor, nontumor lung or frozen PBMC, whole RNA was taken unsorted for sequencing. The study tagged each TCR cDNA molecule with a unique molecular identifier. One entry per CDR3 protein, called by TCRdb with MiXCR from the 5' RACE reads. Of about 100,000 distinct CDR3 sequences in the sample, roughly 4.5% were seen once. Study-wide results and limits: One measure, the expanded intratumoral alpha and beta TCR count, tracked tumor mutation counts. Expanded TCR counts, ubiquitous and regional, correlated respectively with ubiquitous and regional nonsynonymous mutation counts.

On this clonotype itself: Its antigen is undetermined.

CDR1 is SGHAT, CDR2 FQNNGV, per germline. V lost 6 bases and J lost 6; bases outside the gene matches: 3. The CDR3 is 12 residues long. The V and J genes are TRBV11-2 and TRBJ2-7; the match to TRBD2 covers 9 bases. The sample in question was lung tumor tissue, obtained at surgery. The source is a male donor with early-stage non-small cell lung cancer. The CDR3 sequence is CASRGAGGEQYF. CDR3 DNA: TGTGCCAGCAGGGGAGCGGGAGGCGAGCAGTACTTC.